Below are 8 T cell receptor beta chains sequenced from a single sample in a study of beta chain features in type 1 diabetes. The sequenced template was cDNA made from the entire isolated RNA. Measured with immunoSEQ multiplex PCR; TCRdb has only the in-frame clones, and not every one. Of a few hundred thousand clones listed, less than 30% are singletons. For these receptors, no antigen is known. General study findings and limits: There was a moderate but significant shortening of TCRB CDR3s in all four CD4+ subsets of Type 1 diabetes patients.

The material sequenced was naive CD4+ T cells from blood. The receptors come from a woman aged 30 to 39 with type 1 diabetes.

J is TRBJ2-7 and V is TRBV19; D unresolved. Between the trimmed V and J ends, which lost 4 bases and 3 bases, there was a span of 10 bases. Germline CDR1 reads LNHDA; CDR2 reads SQIVND (reference sequence). CDR3 length equals 13 residues. The CDR3 sequence: CASSTLRSYEQYF. The CDR3 DNA reads TGTGCCAGTAGTACCCTCAGAAGCTACGAGCAGTACTTC.

The J gene is TRBJ1-3, the V gene TRBV7-2; D not resolved. CDR1 SGHTA and CDR2 FQGNSA come from the germline V gene. This CDR3 contains 13 residues. Trimming stripped 5 bases from V and 4 bases from J, with 9 bases between. The CDR3: CASSAQTGNTIYF. The CDR3 DNA is TGTGCCAGCAGCGCACAGACAGGAAACACCATATATTTT.

The chain combines TRBV27 with TRBJ2-5; 11 bases fit TRBD2. Germline CDR1 and CDR2: MNHEY and SMNVEV (reference sequence). This CDR3 comprises 16 residues. V gave up 5 bases and J gave up 2 bases; unmatched junction bases: 7. The CDR3 sequence is CASSRRTSGRQETQYF. The DNA for the CDR3 is TGTGCCAGCAGTCGACGGACTAGCGGGCGACAAGAGACCCAGTACTTC.

This rearrangement joins TRBV19 to TRBJ2-7; no clear D gene. This CDR3 has 17 amino acids. V lost 3 bases, J lost 2 bases, and 20 bases lay in between. Germline lookup yields CDR1 LNHDA and CDR2 SQIVND (reference sequence). The CDR3 protein is CASSIPPFGVEPYEQYF. Here the CDR3 DNA reads TGTGCCAGTAGTATCCCCCCCTTCGGAGTTGAGCCCTACGAGCAGTACTTC.

This chain connects TRBV7-9 to TRBJ2-5, with D possibly matching TRBD2 (6 bases). Germline values: CDR1 SEHNR, CDR2 FQNEAQ (reference sequence). This CDR3 is 15 amino acids long. V lost 6 bases, J lost 4 bases, and 18 bases lay in between. CDR3: CASRWTGKGGETQYF. CDR3 sequence (DNA): TGTGCCAGCAGGTGGACTGGAAAGGGAGGAGAGACCCAGTACTTC.

The CDR3 nucleotides are TGTGCCAGCCCGAAGTGGGGGCCCAGGGCGAAGGAAAAACTGTTTTTT. Translated: CASPKWGPRAKEKLFF. The rearrangement joins TRBV7-9 to TRBJ1-4; tentatively, D is TRBD1 (6 bases). V was shortened by 8 bases and J by 8 bases, with 24 bases between the two germline ends. The germline gives CDR1 SEHNR, CDR2 FQNEAQ (reference sequence). The CDR3 runs 16 residues.

This chain connects TRBV9 to TRBJ2-1; 9 bases match TRBD2. CDR3 length: 16 amino acids. After removal of 7 bases from V and 0 bases from J, the junction contained 8 bases not matched to a gene. CDR1 is SGDLS and CDR2 is YYNGEE in the germline V gene. Here the CDR3 reads CASSSGTQSSYNEQFF. The DNA of the CDR3 is TGTGCCAGCTCTAGCGGGACTCAGAGCTCCTACAATGAGCAGTTCTTC. Using reference TRBV9 and TRBJ2-1 for the parts outside the CDR3, the full variable domain is DSGVTQTPKHLITATGQRVTLRCSPRSGDLSVYWYQQSLDQGLQFLIQYYNGEERAKGNILERFSAQQFPDLHSELNLSSLELGDSALYFCASSSGTQSSYNEQFFGPGTRLTVL.

CDR3 amino acids: CASNLRGETQYF. The CDR3 coding sequence is TGCGCCAGCAACCTACGGGGGGAGACCCAGTACTTC. The chain uses TRBV5-1 and TRBJ2-5; tentative D call: TRBD2 (6 bases). Trimming shortened V by 6 bases and J by 5 bases, and 11 bases separated the two germline ends. This CDR3 is 12 amino acids long. CDR1 and CDR2 (germline): SGHRS, YFSETQ.